The 5 T cell receptor beta chains below come from one sample, sequenced in a study of CD8 T cells in Susac syndrome. Random hexamers primed reverse transcription of about 0.5 to 1 ug RNA. TCRdb analysed the immunoSEQ multiplex PCR reads with MiXCR anew, one entry per CDR3 protein. Here the sample spans about 240,000 distinct CDR3 sequences, about 96% being singletons. Specimen: CD4+ T cells from PBMCs. The receptors were sampled from a human donor with Susac syndrome.

The chain links TRBV7-9 to TRBJ1-3, with no clear D. Germline V gives CDR1 SEHNR, CDR2 FQNEAQ (reference sequence). The CDR3 is made up of 14 amino acids. Trimming pared 4 bases from V and 4 bases from J, leaving 11 bases between. The CDR3 sequence: CASSYLIGGNTIYF. CDR3 nucleotides: TGTGCCAGCAGCTACCTTATCGGGGGAAACACCATATATTTT.

The V and J genes are TRBV12-3 or TRBV12-4 and TRBJ2-5; 16 bases match TRBD2. V gave up 5 bases and J gave up 5 bases; unmatched junction bases: 8. This CDR3 is built from 17 residues. CDR3: CASSPGTSGRVGETQYF. In nucleotides, the CDR3 is TGTGCCAGCAGTCCCGGGACTAGCGGGAGGGTTGGGGAGACCCAGTACTTC.

The chain employs TRBV30 and TRBJ2-7; D is perhaps TRBD1 (5 bases). Per germline, CDR1 GTSNPN and CDR2 SVGIG (reference sequence). Trimming took 8 bases from V and 4 from J, leaving 18 bases between them. CDR3 length: 13 residues. The CDR3 here is CAGAGLPIYEQYF. The CDR3 nucleotides are TGTGCCGGCGCAGGGCTACCGATTTACGAGCAGTACTTC.

V is TRBV29-1 and J is TRBJ2-2; 8 bases are a match to TRBD2. After removal of 4 bases from V and 8 bases from J, the junction contained 6 bases not matched to a gene. Looked up from germline, CDR1 is SQVTM and CDR2 is ANQGSEA. The CDR3 has 13 residues. CDR3 sequence reads: CSVGTSQAGELFF. The DNA for the CDR3 is TGCAGCGTTGGGACTAGCCAGGCAGGGGAGCTGTTTTTT.

The chain carries TRBV6-6 and TRBJ1-2; 10 bases fit TRBD1. The junction had 3 bases not matched to a gene; V was cut back by 4 bases and J by 7 bases. The germline V gene encodes CDR1 MNHNY and CDR2 SVGAGI (reference sequence). This CDR3 comprises 13 residues. CDR3 DNA sequence: TGTGCCAGCAGTTCTGACAGGGGGCCTGGCTACACCTTC. It translates to CASSSDRGPGYTF.